This is a list of T cell receptor beta chains from one sample in a study of low-dose radiotherapy and immunotherapy resistance in tumors. Using its own MiXCR run on the reads, TCRdb lists one record per CDR3 protein. The table includes tens of thousands of distinct CDR3 sequences, roughly a quarter detected once. The sample was PBMCs, taken before treatment. These receptors were obtained from a male donor with prostate cancer. Both conserved end residues are part of each CDR3. D genes are given only for firm matches. Size values are once, few and many counts, or a class for expanded clones, and some rows have none.

TRBV6-5	NA	TRBJ1-2	TRBD1	CASRKTGTAHGYTF	TGTGCCAGCAGGAAGACCGGGACAGCCCATGGCTACACCTTC
TRBV20-1	many	TRBJ2-1	TRBD2	CSASAGVSYNEQFF	TGCAGTGCGTCCGCGGGAGTTTCCTACAATGAGCAGTTCTTC
TRBV28	many	TRBJ2-7	TRBD1	CASSLAWGQGDQYEQYF	TGTGCCAGCAGTTTGGCGTGGGGACAGGGTGATCAATACGAGCAGTACTTC
TRBV11-1	many	TRBJ2-1	TRBD2	CASSFEAGVIREQFF	TGTGCCAGCAGCTTCGAAGCGGGGGTAATTCGTGAGCAGTTCTTC
TRBV6-5	many	TRBJ2-6	NA	CASSTPSNSGANVLTF	TGTGCCAGCAGTACTCCTTCTAACTCTGGGGCCAACGTCCTGACTTTC
TRBV3-1	many	TRBJ2-1	TRBD1	CASTPGQGAREQFF	TGTGCCAGCACCCCCGGGCAGGGGGCCAGAGAGCAGTTCTTC
TRBV3-1	many	TRBJ1-1	NA	CASSQGAPEAFF	TGTGCCAGCAGCCAAGGGGCACCTGAAGCTTTCTTT
TRBV6-2/TRBV6-3	many	TRBJ1-4	NA	CASSAPIEKLFF	TGTGCCAGCAGTGCCCCCATTGAAAAACTGTTTTTT
TRBV27	many	TRBJ2-1	NA	CASSLYSYNEQFF	TGTGCCAGCAGTCTCTACTCCTACAATGAGCAGTTCTTC
TRBV7-9	NA	TRBJ1-2	NA	CASSRDSGLNYGYTF	TGTGCCAGCAGCCGAGACAGCGGTCTTAACTATGGCTACACCTTC
TRBV19	NA	TRBJ2-1	TRBD2	CASSLGLAGGPSTEQFF	TGTGCCAGTAGCCTTGGACTAGCGGGGGGGCCGAGTACTGAGCAGTTCTTC
TRBV5-4	many	TRBJ2-3	TRBD2	CASSLWDSGSADTQYF	TGTGCCAGCAGCTTGTGGGATAGCGGGTCGGCAGATACGCAGTATTTT
TRBV30	NA	TRBJ2-7	NA	CAWGGYEQYF	TGTGCCTGGGGGGGATACGAGCAGTACTTC
TRBV11-2	many	TRBJ1-2	TRBD1	CASSQTRQGAGGYTF	TGTGCCAGCAGTCAAACCAGACAGGGGGCTGGTGGCTACACCTTC
TRBV29-1	many	TRBJ2-7	NA	CSVQGDSYEQYF	TGCAGCGTACAGGGAGACTCCTACGAGCAGTACTTC
TRBV5-1	many	TRBJ2-7	TRBD1	CASSPPGQAYEQYF	TGCGCCAGCAGCCCCCCGGGACAGGCCTACGAGCAGTACTTC
TRBV10-3	many	TRBJ2-4	TRBD1	CAIGDRERYF	TGTGCCATCGGAGACAGGGAGCGGTACTTC
TRBV11-2	many	TRBJ2-7	TRBD2	CASSHTRGGRQSGSYEQYF	TGTGCCAGCAGCCACACCCGGGGGGGGAGACAGTCGGGCTCCTACGAGCAGTACTTC
TRBV5-1	NA	TRBJ2-7	NA	CASSLDFGDEQYF	TGCGCCAGCAGCTTGGATTTCGGGGACGAGCAGTACTTC
TRBV30	NA	TRBJ2-6	NA	CAGSQGGGSGANVLTF	TGTGCCGGAAGCCAGGGGGGTGGCTCTGGGGCCAACGTCCTGACTTTC
TRBV9	many	TRBJ2-3	TRBD1	CASSADRALRTDTQYF	TGTGCCAGCAGTGCCGACAGGGCTCTCCGCACAGATACGCAGTATTTT
TRBV27	many	TRBJ2-5	TRBD2	CASSNLRLAGSQETQYF	TGTGCCAGCAGTAACCTGCGGCTAGCGGGGTCCCAAGAGACCCAGTACTTC
TRBV20-1	many	TRBJ2-1	TRBD1	CSARPQGAYNEQFF	TGCAGTGCTAGACCTCAGGGGGCCTACAATGAGCAGTTCTTC
TRBV6-2/TRBV6-3	NA	TRBJ2-5	TRBD2	CASSYSGGSFSETQYF	TGTGCCAGCAGTTACTCTGGCGGGAGCTTCTCAGAGACCCAGTACTTC
TRBV5-5	many	TRBJ2-1	TRBD2	CASSSASGPYNEQFF	TGCGCCAGCAGCTCCGCTAGCGGGCCCTACAATGAGCAGTTCTTC
TRBV3-1	many	TRBJ2-3	NA	CASRPPGWTDTQYF	TGTGCCAGCAGGCCCCCGGGGTGGACAGATACGCAGTATTTT